Below are 18 T cell receptor beta chains sequenced from a single sample in a study of blood T cell repertoires in COVID-19. Profiled with immunoSEQ multiplex PCR; TCRdb holds only in-frame clones, not every one. The data hold some 270,000 clones, with approximately 85% observed a single time. The sample consisted of peripheral blood. The receptors stem from a woman in her 70s with acute or convalescent COVID-19.

The gene calls are TRBV5-1 and TRBJ2-7, with 8 nucleotides matching TRBD1. The CDR3 consists of 14 residues. The germline V gene encodes CDR1 SGHRS and CDR2 YFSETQ. V dropped 4 bases and J dropped 6; count of bases not matched to a gene: 9. CDR3 sequence reads: CASSLRTGWIEQYF. The CDR3 DNA is TGCGCCAGCAGCCTCCGGACAGGGTGGATCGAGCAGTACTTC.

This chain uses TRBV5-1 with TRBJ2-5; D is unresolved. The CDR3 sequence is 13 residues long. V was trimmed by 4 bases and J by 4 bases, leaving 11 bases between them. Germline CDR1 is SGHRS and CDR2 is YFSETQ. The CDR3 loop reads CASSARVPETQYF. The CDR3 coding sequence is TGCGCCAGCAGCGCCCGGGTCCCAGAGACCCAGTACTTC.

The chain links TRBV5-6 to TRBJ1-2, with 7 bases that match TRBD1. V lost 2 bases and J lost 7; bases outside the gene matches: 8. The CDR3 is made up of 14 amino acids. Germline-derived CDR1 and CDR2 are SGHDT and YYEEEE. The DNA of the CDR3 is TGTGCCAGCAGCTTAGGACAGGACCTTGTTGGCTACACCTTC. This encodes CASSLGQDLVGYTF.

In its sample, this clone was seen a few times. V is TRBV7-8 and J is TRBJ1-2; 9 positions agree with TRBD1. CDR3 size: 16 residues. With V trimmed by 5 bases and J by 4 bases, 11 bases remained unmatched. CDR1 is SGHVS, CDR2 FQNEAQ, per germline. The CDR3 bases are TGTGCCAGCAGCCTCACAGGGGGCGACCCCCTCTATGGCTACACCTTC. Encoded protein: CASSLTGGDPLYGYTF.

This rearrangement joins TRBV28 to TRBJ1-2; D is unclear. The germline gives CDR1 MDHEN, CDR2 SYDVKM. This CDR3 is built from 14 residues. Trimming removed 3 bases from V and 2 bases from J, with 10 bases in between. The CDR3 protein is CASSFGTTNYGYTF. The CDR3 DNA reads TGTGCCAGCAGTTTTGGCACCACAAACTATGGCTACACCTTC.

The V gene is TRBV10-1, the J gene TRBJ1-1, with a possible D match to TRBD1 (6 bases). This CDR3 is built from 12 residues. Trimming took off 11 bases at V and 2 bases at J, with 12 bases between the two ends. Germline values: CDR1 WNHNN, CDR2 SYGVQD (reference sequence). The CDR3 region has the DNA TGCGCCGGTCTGGGGGCCAACACTGAAGCTTTCTTT. Protein: CAGLGANTEAFF.

The chain joins TRBV5-4 to TRBJ2-5; 10 bases are a match to TRBD2. The J segment lost 1 base and the V segment lost 4 bases, leaving 4 bases of the junction unmatched. The germline V gene encodes CDR1 SGHNT and CDR2 YYREEE (reference sequence). CDR3 size: 15 residues. Here the CDR3 DNA reads TGTGCCAGCAGCAGGGGGACTAGCGCCCAAGAGACCCAGTACTTC. Amino acid sequence: CASSRGTSAQETQYF.

The chain carries TRBV14 and TRBJ2-7, with TRBD1 identical over 10 bases. The CDR3 covers 15 residues. Germline-derived CDR1 and CDR2 are SGHDN and FVKESK. V shed 2 bases and J 9 bases; nucleotides not matched to a gene: 10. CDR3 nucleotides: TGTGCCAGCAGCCAACTATCGGACAGGGGGAGCGGGCAGTACTTC. Protein sequence: CASSQLSDRGSGQYF.

J is TRBJ1-2 and V is TRBV9; 11 bases fit TRBD1. Germline V gene data show CDR1 as SGDLS and CDR2 as YYNGEE. V shed 0 bases and J 8 bases; nucleotides not matched to a gene: 3. This CDR3 is built from 14 residues. CDR3 sequence reads: CASSVGTGGWGYTF. In DNA form, the CDR3 reads TGTGCCAGCAGCGTAGGGACAGGGGGCTGGGGCTACACCTTC.

This clone turned up a few times. V and J are TRBV7-2 and TRBJ1-2; 8 nucleotides align to TRBD1. With V trimmed by 6 bases and J by 8 bases, 14 bases remained unmatched. The length of the CDR3 is 15 residues. Germline V gives CDR1 SGHTA, CDR2 FQGNSA. In DNA, the CDR3 is TGTGCCAGCAGTAAGGACAGGGAGGTTTTGCGCGGCTACACCTTC. Amino acid sequence: CASSKDREVLRGYTF. The full variable domain, with the rest looked up from reference TRBV7-2 and TRBJ1-2, is GAGVSQSPSNKVTEKGKDVELRCDPISGHTALYWYRQSLGQGLEFLIYFQGNSAPDKSGLPSDRFSAERTGGSVSTLTIQRTQQEDSAVYLCASSKDREVLRGYTFGSGTRLTVV.

Written as DNA, the CDR3 is TGTGCCAGCAGCGTAGGGACGGGACATACCTATGGCTACACCTTC. It specifies CASSVGTGHTYGYTF. The chain is built from TRBV9 and TRBJ1-2, with D maybe TRBD1 (6 bases). There are 15 residues in the CDR3. The V gene lost 0 bases and the J gene lost 4 bases, with 13 bases spanning the gap. From germline, CDR1 is SGDLS and CDR2 YYNGEE.

The genes are TRBV6-6 and TRBJ1-2, with unresolved D. V lost 4 bases and J 8 bases, leaving 23 bases between the germline ends. This CDR3 region has 16 residues. The germline V gene has CDR1 MNHNY and CDR2 SVGAGI (reference sequence). The CDR3 DNA follows: TGTGCCAGCAGTTCCCACCAGACGGGTCTCTTTAGAGGCTACACCTTC. This translates into CASSSHQTGLFRGYTF.

This clone appeared once. Other DNA sequences in the sample encode the same CDR3. The chain recombines TRBV6-5 with TRBJ1-1; D possibly corresponds to TRBD1 (5 bases). This CDR3 spans 15 amino acids. The V gene lost 0 bases and the J gene lost 1 base, with 9 bases spanning the gap. The germline V gene has CDR1 MNHEY and CDR2 SVGAGI. The CDR3 sequence is CASSYSQGRNTEAFF. The CDR3 bases are TGTGCCAGCAGTTACTCCCAGGGCAGGAACACTGAAGCTTTCTTT.

This clone was counted a few times. The chain links TRBV11-2 to TRBJ2-3; D remains unclear. Looked up from germline, CDR1 is SGHAT and CDR2 is FQNNGV. This CDR3 has 14 amino acids. Trimming shortened V by 2 bases and J by 0 bases, and 6 bases separated the two germline ends. CDR3 sequence (DNA): TGTGCCAGCAGCTTAAGCTTAAGCACAGATACGCAGTATTTT. As protein: CASSLSLSTDTQYF. Using reference TRBV11-2 and TRBJ2-3 for the parts outside the CDR3, the full variable domain is EAGVAQSPRYKIIEKRQSVAFWCNPISGHATLYWYQQILGQGPKLLIQFQNNGVVDDSQLPKDRFSAERLKGVDSTLKIQPAKLEDSAVYLCASSLSLSTDTQYFGPGTRLTVL.

The rearrangement uses TRBV29-1 and TRBJ2-1; 8 bases agree with TRBD1. This CDR3 region has 15 residues. Per germline, CDR1 SQVTM and CDR2 ANQGSEA. V shed 3 bases and J 4 bases; nucleotides not matched to a gene: 8. CDR3 region: CSVDRRDRQYNEQFF. DNA of the CDR3: TGCAGCGTTGACCGGAGGGACAGGCAATACAATGAGCAGTTCTTC.

The chain employs TRBV10-3 and TRBJ1-2; 7 nucleotides agree with TRBD1. The junction had 6 bases not matched to a gene; V was cut back by 5 bases and J by 6 bases. Per germline, CDR1 ENHRY and CDR2 SYGVKD. CDR3 length equals 13 residues. CDR3 region: CAISYGQVNGYTF. The CDR3 DNA is TGTGCCATCAGTTACGGACAGGTGAATGGCTACACCTTC.

The V and J genes are TRBV19 and TRBJ1-5; TRBD1 aligns across 10 bases. V dropped 8 bases and J dropped 3; count of bases not matched to a gene: 10. The CDR3 is made up of 16 amino acids. Germline loops: CDR1 LNHDA, CDR2 SQIVND (reference sequence). Here the CDR3 reads CASSERGQGNNQPQHF. In nucleotides, the CDR3 is TGTGCCAGTTCCGAAAGGGGACAGGGGAACAATCAGCCCCAGCATTTT.

The chain recombines TRBV6-5 with TRBJ2-1, with 10 bases lining up with TRBD1. Losses at the gene ends were 6 bases for V and 5 bases for J; bases not matched to a gene: 4. This CDR3 contains 14 residues. CDR1 and CDR2 from the germline V gene are MNHEY and SVGAGI. The CDR3 DNA reads TGTGCCAGCAGACCGGGACAGGGGAACAATGAGCAGTTCTTC. Amino acids: CASRPGQGNNEQFF.